The clone carrying this T cell receptor beta chain was recorded many times. A 10-nucleotide random UMI tagged transcripts in template-switch 5'RACE cDNA synthesis. TCRdb processed the 5' RACE reads anew with MiXCR; each CDR3 protein has one entry. This sample carries about 70,000 distinct CDR3 sequences, roughly 4.4% of them seen once, and the ten largest clones take 2.2%. The record originates from a study of neurological immune-mediated disorders. The junction had 7 bases not matched to a gene; V was cut back by 0 bases and J by 2 bases. The V gene's germline CDR1 is DFQATT and CDR2 SNEGSKA (reference sequence). This CDR3 has 16 residues.

The sequence was collected from a woman aged 70-85 years with multiple sclerosis. The source material was PBMCs. The J gene is TRBJ2-1, the V gene TRBV20-1; 7 bases align to TRBD2. Written as DNA, the CDR3 is TGCAGTGCTAGAGATTCAGCGGGAAACACCTACAATGAGCAGTTCTTC. The encoded protein is CSARDSAGNTYNEQFF.